This TCR beta chain was documented in a study of OX40 agonist ivuxolimab in advanced cancers. Notes on the research overall: Ivuxolimab was a fully human IgG2 agonistic monoclonal antibody targeting the costimulatory receptor OX40 (CD134). Prior anti-PD-1, anti-PD-L1 or anti-CTLA-4 therapy was permitted, and about 40% of dose-escalation patients had received checkpoint inhibitors. Intravenous ivuxolimab was administered to patients every 2 weeks at six dose levels: 0.01, 0.1, 0.3, 1.5, 3 and 10 mg/kg. The paper describes the monotherapy dose-escalation part (N = 52 patients) of the phase I trial of ivuxolimab. Three dose-escalation patients achieved partial responses, one with hepatocellular carcinoma and two with cutaneous melanoma. The purpose of peripheral TCRbeta sequencing was to test whether ivuxolimab changed TCR sequence diversity and led to clonal T-cell expansion. Of the 50 to 55 patients in dose escalation, about 20 had hepatocellular carcinoma, roughly 15 had melanoma, 9 had renal cell carcinoma and 9 had head and neck cancer. In the dose-escalation cohort, approximately 80% of patients were male, and the mean age was 60 years with a range of roughly 23 to 79.

Patients with a history of autoimmune disease or receiving systemic immunosuppression were excluded from the trial. In every dose cohort, peripheral blood was drawn for TCR sequencing at baseline, cycle 4 day 1, and cycle 7 day 1. The samples were drawn from a first-in-human, open-label, multicenter phase I dose-escalation trial of ivuxolimab. The trial enrolled adults with locally advanced or metastatic head and neck squamous cell, hepatocellular, melanoma or renal cell carcinoma. Before TCR sequencing, CD4+ T cells and CD8+ T cells from peripheral blood were sorted into separate populations. Concerning this clone: Its antigen is currently not known. Per-nucleotide qualities are absent, and no much larger clonotype sits a single base away.

For sequencing of the TCRbeta CDR3 region, genomic DNA was extracted from the sorted cells. The immunoSEQ Assay was used to sequence the TCRbeta CDR3 regions. TCRdb obtained this table from immuneACCESS and retained in-frame rearrangements with V and J assigned. These tables miss some clones; where compared with another copy, unresolved V genes account for less than half of the shortfall, and the remainder is unexplained. In this sample the table shows roughly 70,000 clones, around 83% of which occur a single time. The ten largest clones take up over 0.4% of the sample. CDR3 length: 14 amino acids, cysteine to phenylalanine. CDR3 DNA is the only sequence kept; it has 42 bases, read in frame from the first base. The germline V gene sets CDR1 to SNHLY and CDR2 to FYNNEI. The V end loses 5 bases and the J end loses 8 bases, and a stretch of 18 bases separates them. Findings and caveats that apply to the study as a whole: The antigen specificity of the clonally expanded peripheral T cells was not determined. At doses of 0.1 to 3.0 mg/kg, clonal expansion of both CD4+ and CD8+ blood T cells was observed from baseline to week 6. On average, CD8+ T cells showed more expanded clones than CD4+ T cells after ivuxolimab. In partial responders in the 0.1-3.0 mg/kg groups, normalized peripheral clonal expansion was found to be among the lowest, especially among CD8+ T cells. Low levels of normalized T-cell clonal expansion were also seen in some nonresponding patients.

The source is an adult with an advanced solid tumor such as melanoma, head and neck, liver or kidney cancer. The material sequenced was CD4+ or CD8+ T cells sorted from blood, taken in a trial of the OX40 agonist ivuxolimab. The rearrangement joined TRBV2 to TRBJ2-5; there is no confident call for the D gene. Read as DNA, the sequence is TGTGCCAGCAGTTCGGGTCGGTCTTTTGGCACCCAGTACTTC. It encodes CASSSGRSFGTQYF. The full variable domain, with segments outside the CDR3 supplied by the reference TRBV2 and TRBJ2-5 proteins, appears as EPEVTQTPSHQVTQMGQEVILRCVPISNHLYFYWYRQILGQKVEFLVSFYNNEISEKSEIFDDQFSVERPDGSNFTLKIRSTKLEDSAMYFCASSSGRSFGTQYFGPGTRLLVL.